Below are 32 T cell receptor beta chains sequenced from a single sample in a study of regulatory T cells in long-lasting Graves disease (dated by TCRdb to 2020 to 2022). In the paper's terms, the time point label means: newly diagnosed GD, antithyroid drugs for less than 3 months. For both TCR sequencing and RNA sequencing, RNA was extracted from PBMCs in TRIzol. The library relied on multiplex PCR. The sequencing machine was an Illumina HiSeq 4000. TCR beta libraries were built with iRepertoire HTBI primers and Arm-PCR amplification of CDR3 regions. TCRdb trimmed public reads at Q25 via fastp, called clones via MiXCR and kept in-frame beta chains. Under each unique CDR3 protein, matching rows form one entry showing the most common genes and DNA. The sample includes some 560,000 distinct CDR3 sequences, with about 15% observed a single time. Roughly 25% of the sample lies in the top ten. The sample was also reused in another study, on T cells in Graves' hyperthyroidism and ophthalmopathy.

The specimen comprised peripheral blood mononuclear cells (PBMCs), sampled at new diagnosis, from a patient treated with antithyroid drugs. Source of these receptors: a woman aged 35 to 59 with Graves disease. Donor details come from another sample of the same person, matched by shared clones.

The rearrangement uses TRBV20-1 and TRBJ2-7; 9 positions match TRBD2. The CDR3 length is 15 residues. V lost 4 bases and J lost 0; bases outside the gene matches: 7. In germline, CDR1 is DFQATT, CDR2 SNEGSKA (reference sequence). The CDR3 region has the DNA TGCAGTGCTACGGGCAGCGGGGGGAGCTCCTACGAGCAGTACTTC. Its translation: CSATGSGGSSYEQYF.

The genes are TRBV19 and TRBJ1-4; D is possibly TRBD1 (5 bases). CDR3 size: 17 residues. Germline V gene sequence: CDR1 LNHDA, CDR2 SQIVND (reference sequence). The V end was cut by 1 base, the J end by 7 bases, with 19 bases between. The CDR3 here is CASSIGRSGAVGEKLFF. In DNA form, the CDR3 reads TGTGCCAGTAGTATAGGTCGTTCCGGGGCAGTCGGTGAAAAACTGTTTTTT.

This clonotype was detected ten times or more. The chain carries TRBV12-3 or TRBV12-4 and TRBJ2-1; TRBD1 is a possible D gene (5 bases). The V gene lost 1 base and the J gene lost 12 bases, with 19 bases spanning the gap. This CDR3 is built from 15 residues. CDR3 protein: CASSLEAGSAVGQFF. In DNA, the CDR3 is TGTGCCAGCAGTTTAGAGGCAGGGTCGGCCGTCGGGCAGTTCTTC.

The genes are TRBV4-2 and TRBJ2-2, with D possibly matching TRBD2 (5 bases). CDR3 length: 15 residues. The germline V gene has CDR1 LGHNA and CDR2 YNFKEQ. V shed 4 bases and J shed 6 bases, with 15 bases lying between them. The DNA of the CDR3 is TGTGCCAGCAGCCTAGGGAGTGCCTCTCCCGGGGAGCTGTTTTTT. As protein: CASSLGSASPGELFF.

V gene TRBV27 combines with J gene TRBJ2-3; D is undetermined. The assigned J gene may be wrong: the sequence end matches TRBJ1-1 better. Germline V gene sequence: CDR1 MNHEY, CDR2 SMNVEV (reference sequence). This CDR3 has 13 amino acids. The CDR3 loop is CASSLSWGGEAFF. The CDR3 DNA sequence: TGTGCCAGCAGTTTATCGTGGGGAGGTGAAGCTTTCTTT.

There are many counts of this clonotype. CDR3 DNA: TGCAGTGTCGGGACGGGTTCCTACAATGAGCAGTTCTTC. Amino acid sequence: CSVGTGSYNEQFF. The V and J genes are TRBV20-1 and TRBJ2-1; the D call may be TRBD1 or TRBD2 (5 bases each). From germline, CDR1 is DFQATT and CDR2 SNEGSKA (reference sequence). CDR3 length equals 13 residues. The V gene lost 7 bases and the J gene lost 1 base, with 11 bases spanning the gap.

J is TRBJ1-5 and V is TRBV30, with 9 bases matching TRBD1. The CDR3 is 15 amino acids. Germline V lookup: CDR1 GTSNPN, CDR2 SVGIG (reference sequence). V was clipped by 5 bases and J by 2 bases; unmatched bases: 7. The CDR3 bases are TGTGCCTGGGAGACAGGGGGTATGGGCAATCAGCCCCAGCATTTT. It codes for CAWETGGMGNQPQHF.

This clonotype was recorded many times. The CDR3 loop reads CASSHVTTGVGQPQHF. The DNA for the CDR3 is TGTGCCAGCAGTCACGTTACTACAGGGGTCGGTCAGCCCCAGCATTTT. The chain links TRBV2 to TRBJ1-5; 7 bases are shared with TRBD1. V shed 5 bases and J 6 bases; nucleotides not matched to a gene: 13. There are 16 residues in the CDR3. Germline CDR1 SNHLY, CDR2 FYNNEI. Variable domain in full (rest from reference TRBV2 and TRBJ1-5): EPEVTQTPSHQVTQMGQEVILRCVPISNHLYFYWYRQILGQKVEFLVSFYNNEISEKSEIFDDQFSVERPDGSNFTLKIRSTKLEDSAMYFCASSHVTTGVGQPQHFGDGTRLSIL.

Ten or more counts support this clonotype. The chain is built from TRBV6-1 and TRBJ1-1, with D unclear. The CDR3 is made up of 13 amino acids. The V end was cut by 4 bases, the J end by 7 bases, with 13 bases between. CDR1 and CDR2 from the germline V gene are MNHNS and SASEGT. The CDR3 nucleotides are TGTGCCAGCAGTGTCAGTCGAACAAATGAAGCTTTCTTT. Amino acid sequence: CASSVSRTNEAFF.

In its sample, this clonotype was seen a few times. The chain combines TRBV3-1 with TRBJ2-5, with D possibly matching TRBD2 (5 bases). Germline CDR1 reads LGHDT; CDR2 reads YNNKEL (reference sequence). Trimming removed 4 bases at V and 6 bases at J, with 24 bases between. CDR3 size: 17 residues. In DNA, the CDR3 is TGTGCCAGCAGCCCTCAGCACACGGGGTACAGTATGAAGACCCAGTACTTC. Protein sequence: CASSPQHTGYSMKTQYF.

This clonotype was observed a handful of times. V usage is TRBV6-1 and J usage is TRBJ1-3; D unresolved. Germline V gene lookup returns CDR1 MNHNS and CDR2 SASEGT. The CDR3 runs 13 residues. Trimming took off 6 bases at V and 0 bases at J, with 6 bases between the two ends. The CDR3 DNA is TGTGCCAGCAGATACACCTCTGGAAACACCATATATTTT. This codes for CASRYTSGNTIYF.

The chain recombines TRBV5-4 with TRBJ2-1; either TRBD1 or TRBD2 may supply D (7 bases each). The CDR3 has 15 residues. Germline lookup yields CDR1 SGHNT and CDR2 YYREEE (reference sequence). V lost 0 bases, J lost 8 bases, and 15 bases lay in between. CDR3 in DNA: TGTGCCAGCAGCTTGGGGGGAGGGGGCTTCGATGAGCAGTTCTTC. It is translated as CASSLGGGGFDEQFF. The full variable domain, rest sourced from reference TRBV5-4 and TRBJ2-1, is ETGVTQSPTHLIKTRGQQVTLRCSSQSGHNTVSWYQQALGQGPQFIFQYYREEENGRGNFPPRFSGLQFPNYSSELNVNALELDDSALYLCASSLGGGGFDEQFFGPGTRLTVL.

J is TRBJ1-5 and V is TRBV5-1; unclear D gene. The V and J ends lost 0 bases and 7 bases respectively, with 14 bases between them. The germline CDR1 and CDR2 sequences are SGHRS and YFSETQ. This CDR3 region has 15 residues. This CDR3 reads CASSLASGTGQPQHF. CDR3 sequence (DNA): TGCGCCAGCAGCTTGGCCTCGGGAACGGGGCAGCCCCAGCATTTT.

In this sample, this clonotype turned up many times. The gene calls are TRBV3-1 and TRBJ2-4; 7 bases line up with TRBD1. This CDR3 spans 16 amino acids. V lost 4 bases and J lost 1; bases outside the gene matches: 7. CDR1 is LGHDT, CDR2 YNNKEL, per germline (reference sequence). CDR3 region: CASSPVTGMAKNIQYF. The CDR3 coding sequence is TGTGCCAGCAGCCCAGTGACAGGGATGGCCAAAAACATTCAGTACTTC.

V and J are TRBV27 and TRBJ2-7; either TRBD1 or TRBD2 may supply D (5 bases each). In germline, CDR1 is MNHEY, CDR2 SMNVEV (reference sequence). V lost 0 bases, J lost 0 bases, and 9 bases lay in between. CDR3 size: 15 residues. For the CDR3, the DNA is TGTGCCAGCAGTTTATCTTGGGACGGCTCCTACGAGCAGTACTTC. It yields the protein CASSLSWDGSYEQYF.

The chain recombines TRBV14 with TRBJ2-5, with D possibly being TRBD1 or TRBD2 (6 bases each). Germline-derived CDR1 and CDR2 are SGHDN and FVKESK. V was pared by 1 base and J by 2 bases, with 11 bases between. The CDR3 has 15 residues. The CDR3 is CASSQAGGGQETQYF. The DNA for the CDR3 is TGTGCCAGCAGCCAAGCCGGGGGCGGACAAGAGACCCAGTACTTC.

This clonotype was detected a few times. The chain joins TRBV9 to TRBJ1-1; D gene unclear. V was cut by 2 bases and J by 1 base, with 6 bases left in between. Per germline, CDR1 SGDLS and CDR2 YYNGEE. The CDR3 has 13 residues. The chain's CDR3 is CASSVHQNTEAFF. The CDR3 region has the DNA TGTGCCAGCAGCGTCCACCAGAACACTGAAGCTTTCTTT.

J is TRBJ1-1 and V is TRBV5-4, with D uncertain. Trimming took 0 bases from V and 0 from J, leaving 12 bases between them. Germline values: CDR1 SGHNT, CDR2 YYREEE (reference sequence). The CDR3 contains 16 residues. The CDR3 region is CASSLDGITMNTEAFF. CDR3 in DNA: TGTGCCAGCAGCTTGGACGGAATAACCATGAACACTGAAGCTTTCTTT. Combining the CDR3 with reference TRBV5-4 and TRBJ1-1 gives the whole variable domain ETGVTQSPTHLIKTRGQQVTLRCSSQSGHNTVSWYQQALGQGPQFIFQYYREEENGRGNFPPRFSGLQFPNYSSELNVNALELDDSALYLCASSLDGITMNTEAFFGQGTRLTVV.

This clonotype appeared many times. This chain uses TRBV5-1 with TRBJ1-2; weak D call: TRBD1 (5 bases). The length of the CDR3 is 12 residues. V was pared by 7 bases and J by 7 bases, with 14 bases between. Germline CDR1 SGHRS, CDR2 YFSETQ. The CDR3 is CASGTGAPGYTF. CDR3 DNA: TGCGCCAGCGGGACCGGGGCGCCTGGCTACACCTTC. The full variable domain, its missing parts supplied by reference TRBV5-1 and TRBJ1-2, is KAGVTQTPRYLIKTRGQQVTLSCSPISGHRSVSWYQQTPGQGLQFLFEYFSETQRNKGNFPGRFSGRQFSNSRSEMNVSTLELGDSALYLCASGTGAPGYTFGSGTRLTVV.

Concerning this clonotype itself: With a much larger clone just one base away, this may be a read error. This chain uses TRBV2 with TRBJ1-2; D might be TRBD1 (5 bases). The CDR3 totals 12 residues. With 10 bases removed from V and 2 bases from J, the gap between germline ends came to 11 bases. Germline loops: CDR1 SNHLY, CDR2 FYNNEI. Here the CDR3 DNA reads TGTGCCAACAGACAGAACAACTATGGCTACACCTTC. It translates to CANRQNNYGYTF. Full variable domain (rest looked up from reference TRBV2 and TRBJ1-2): EPEVTQTPSHQVTQMGQEVILRCVPISNHLYFYWYRQILGQKVEFLVSFYNNEISEKSEIFDDQFSVERPDGSNFTLKIRSTKLEDSAMYFCANRQNNYGYTFGSGTRLTVV.

This chain joins TRBV3-1 and TRBJ2-7; perhaps D is TRBD1 or TRBD2 (5 bases each). Trimming shortened V by 0 bases and J by 3 bases, and 12 bases separated the two germline ends. CDR3 length: 15 residues. Looked up from germline, CDR1 is LGHDT and CDR2 is YNNKEL (reference sequence). CDR3 sequence (DNA): TGTGCCAGCAGCCAAGACCGAGGGACCGGCTACGAGCAGTACTTC. Encoded protein: CASSQDRGTGYEQYF.

The chain has TRBV5-4 and TRBJ2-2; possible D gene TRBD1, 6 bases. Looked up from germline, CDR1 is SGHNT and CDR2 is YYREEE (reference sequence). This CDR3 comprises 13 residues. V was clipped by 3 bases and J by 5 bases, with 8 bases between them. The DNA of the CDR3 is TGTGCCAGCAGCTCAGGGGTTACCGGGGAGCTGTTTTTT. Encoded protein: CASSSGVTGELFF.

This clonotype was counted between two and nine times. This sequence joins TRBV7-2 and TRBJ2-7; D call uncertain. This CDR3 is built from 15 residues. V lost 1 base, J lost 2 bases, and 12 bases lay in between. Germline CDR1 is SGHTA and CDR2 is FQGNSA. CDR3 in DNA: TGTGCCAGCAGCTTAGAGAACCACGACGCCTACGAGCAGTACTTC. Encoded protein: CASSLENHDAYEQYF.

The gene calls are TRBV2 and TRBJ1-5; D is perhaps TRBD1 (6 bases). Germline assignment: CDR1 SNHLY and CDR2 FYNNEI. Trimming stripped 2 bases from V and 0 bases from J, with 14 bases between. CDR3 size: 17 residues. The CDR3 protein is CASSESTGSNSNQPQHF. CDR3 in DNA: TGTGCCAGCAGTGAAAGTACAGGGTCAAATAGCAATCAGCCCCAGCATTTT.

This clonotype came up many times. The V and J genes are TRBV7-2 and TRBJ1-2; weak D call: TRBD1 (6 bases). The CDR3 spans 14 residues. The V gene's germline CDR1 is SGHTA and CDR2 FQGNSA. V shed 6 bases and J shed 2 bases, with 13 bases lying between them. CDR3 DNA: TGTGCCAGCAGTGAGGGGGGTACGAACTATGGCTACACCTTC. It is translated as CASSEGGTNYGYTF.

The table lists this clonotype with many counts. The rearrangement links TRBV2 to TRBJ2-1; 9 nucleotides agree with TRBD1. The V gene end was trimmed by 6 bases and the J gene end by 5 bases; junction bases not matched to a gene: 5. Germline V lookup: CDR1 SNHLY, CDR2 FYNNEI. The CDR3 runs 14 residues. The CDR3 DNA is TGTGCCAGCAGGCCGGGACAGGGTAACAATGAGCAGTTCTTC. This translates into CASRPGQGNNEQFF.

There are a few counts of this clonotype. This chain connects TRBV11-1 to TRBJ2-7, with D maybe TRBD1 (6 bases). The V and J ends lost 5 bases and 2 bases respectively, with 16 bases between them. There are 15 residues in the CDR3. Germline loops: CDR1 SGHAT, CDR2 FQDESV (reference sequence). The CDR3 protein is CASSQDRLMAYEQYF. CDR3 sequence (DNA): TGTGCCAGCAGCCAAGACAGGTTGATGGCCTACGAGCAGTACTTC.

This clonotype was picked up many times. The chain is built from TRBV2 and TRBJ2-3; a possible D gene is TRBD2 (6 bases). Trimming took 5 bases from V and 6 from J, leaving 15 bases between them. Germline V gene lookup returns CDR1 SNHLY and CDR2 FYNNEI. The CDR3 spans 14 residues. The CDR3 DNA follows: TGTGCCAGCAGTACCGGGACGGGGAGGGATACGCAGTATTTT. This translates into CASSTGTGRDTQYF.

This clonotype was detected ten times or more. The chain uses TRBV7-9 and TRBJ1-2; the D is unclear. This CDR3 comprises 14 residues. The germline V gene has CDR1 SEHNR and CDR2 FQNEAQ (reference sequence). Trimming removed 0 bases from V and 4 bases from J, with 9 bases in between. The CDR3 loop is CASSLATDRYGYTF. CDR3 sequence (DNA): TGTGCCAGCAGCTTAGCAACGGATCGCTATGGCTACACCTTC.

The V and J genes are TRBV4-1 and TRBJ2-5; a weak D match, TRBD1 (6 bases). The CDR3 loop spans 14 amino acids. Looked up from germline, CDR1 is MGHRA and CDR2 is YSYEKL. Trimming cost V 1 base and J 5 bases, with 11 bases left between them. CDR3 residues: CASSQGPQGETQYF. The CDR3 DNA reads as TGCGCCAGCAGCCAAGGACCCCAGGGGGAGACCCAGTACTTC.

This clonotype came up a few times. The gene calls are TRBV29-1 and TRBJ1-2; D gene uncertain. Between the trimmed V and J ends, which lost 4 bases and 6 bases, there was a span of 15 bases. The CDR3 contains 13 residues. Looked up from germline, CDR1 is SQVTM and CDR2 is ANQGSEA. CDR3: CSVGAREGNGYTF. CDR3 nucleotides: TGCAGCGTTGGGGCAAGGGAAGGGAATGGCTACACCTTC.

This clonotype was recorded at least ten times. The chain couples TRBV13 to TRBJ1-3; D is unclear. The CDR3 covers 12 residues. V was cut by 1 base and J by 8 bases, with 6 bases left in between. Germline CDR1 PRHDT, CDR2 FYEKMQ (reference sequence). The CDR3 DNA reads TGTGCCAGCAGCTTAGCTTCGGACACCATATATTTT. Protein sequence: CASSLASDTIYF.